These T cell receptor beta chains were read from a single sample in a study of T cells in Graves' hyperthyroidism and ophthalmopathy. MiXCR, run by TCRdb on the multiplex PCR reads, gives a single entry per CDR3 protein. The table has 550,000 to 700,000 distinct CDR3 sequences, about 15% seen once. Input material: blood. All receptors come from a woman in her forties with Graves' ophthalmopathy. The CDR3 runs from the conserved cysteine through the conserved F or W. D genes are given only for firm matches. The listing skips clone size in some rows; elsewhere it reads once, few, many or a size class.

TRBV19,.,.,TRBJ1-1,CASRRGSTEAFF,TGTGCCAGTAGGAGGGGGAGCACTGAAGCTTTCTTT
TRBV24-1,.,many,TRBJ2-7,CATSDQGHEQYF,TGTGCCACCAGTGACCAGGGCCACGAGCAGTACTTC
TRBV15,TRBD2,many,TRBJ2-5,CATSSGGRESETQYF,TGTGCCACCAGCAGCGGGGGGAGGGAATCGGAGACCCAGTACTTC
TRBV20-1,TRBD2,many,TRBJ2-5,CSASRGGGGEETQYF,TGCAGTGCTAGTAGAGGAGGCGGGGGGGAAGAGACCCAGTACTTC
TRBV2,TRBD2,many,TRBJ2-7,CASSGSSGGYEQYF,TGTGCCAGCAGTGGGTCTAGCGGAGGCTACGAGCAGTACTTC
TRBV6-2/TRBV6-3,TRBD2,many,TRBJ2-5,CASSYPGTSGTGGQQETQYF,TGTGCCAGCAGTTACCCTGGGACTAGCGGGACTGGGGGTCAACAAGAGACCCAGTACTTC
TRBV12-3/TRBV12-4,.,many,TRBJ1-3,CASSRTGNTIYF,TGTGCCAGCAGCCGAACAGGAAACACCATATATTTT
TRBV6-1,.,many,TRBJ1-5,CASSPGPYNNQPQHF,TGTGCCAGCTCCCCTGGGCCTTATAACAATCAGCCCCAGCATTTT
TRBV19,.,many,TRBJ1-1,CASSIFAGQTEAFF,TGTGCCAGTAGTATTTTCGCGGGGCAGACTGAAGCTTTCTTT
TRBV2,TRBD1,.,TRBJ1-1,CASSVQQGASATLEAFF,TGTGCCAGCAGTGTTCAGCAGGGGGCTTCCGCAACGCTTGAAGCTTTCTTT
TRBV11-2,.,.,TRBJ1-1,CASSKRWGNTEAFF,TGTGCCAGCAGCAAAAGGTGGGGGAACACTGAAGCTTTCTTT
TRBV20-1,.,many,TRBJ2-3,CSARDLESTSPIADTQYF,TGCAGTGCTAGAGATCTAGAATCGACTAGTCCGATCGCAGATACGCAGTATTTT
TRBV28,TRBD1,many,TRBJ1-1,CASSLRRGRGNTEAFF,TGTGCCAGCAGTTTAAGAAGGGGGCGCGGGAACACTGAAGCTTTCTTT
TRBV6-2/TRBV6-3,TRBD2,many,TRBJ2-2,CASSYGLAGEVGELFF,TGTGCCAGCAGTTACGGGCTAGCGGGAGAGGTCGGGGAGCTGTTTTTT
TRBV5-1,TRBD1,many,TRBJ2-5,CASSLGIGQGMRETQYF,TGCGCCAGCAGCTTGGGAATAGGACAGGGGATGCGAGAGACCCAGTACTTC
TRBV28,TRBD1,many,TRBJ1-2,CASSFRDRGHQGYTF,TGTGCCAGCAGTTTTAGGGACAGGGGGCATCAAGGCTACACCTTC
TRBV28,.,many,TRBJ1-1,CASSRGNTEAFF,TGTGCCAGCAGCAGGGGGAACACTGAAGCTTTCTTT
TRBV28,.,.,TRBJ2-5,CASSLGSTYQETQYF,TGTGCCAGCAGTTTAGGGTCGACGTACCAAGAGACCCAGTACTTC
TRBV12-3/TRBV12-4,.,many,TRBJ1-5,CASSLKNSNQPQHF,TGTGCCAGCAGTTTAAAAAATAGCAATCAGCCCCAGCATTTT
TRBV28,TRBD1,many,TRBJ2-7,CASSSPRRTGSSYEQYF,TGTGCCAGCAGTTCTCCAAGGCGGACAGGGTCTTCCTACGAGCAGTACTTC
TRBV19,.,many,TRBJ1-5,CASTGGVGYNQPQHF,TGTGCCAGTACGGGAGGGGTGGGATACAATCAGCCCCAGCATTTT
TRBV29-1,.,.,TRBJ2-4,CSVEANRDGGIQYF,TGCAGCGTTGAAGCCAATAGGGACGGTGGAATTCAGTACTTC
TRBV27,TRBD2,few,TRBJ2-7,CASSTSGTSGRARGYEQYF,TGTGCCAGCAGTACCTCCGGGACTAGCGGGAGGGCCCGGGGCTACGAGCAGTACTTC
TRBV6-2/TRBV6-3,.,few,TRBJ1-1,CASSYSLGEAFF,TGTGCCAGCAGTTACTCCCTGGGTGAAGCTTTCTTT
TRBV30,TRBD1,.,TRBJ1-5,CAWRGTGVDQPQHF,TGTGCCTGGAGGGGGACAGGGGTGGATCAGCCCCAGCATTTT
TRBV20-1,TRBD2,.,TRBJ2-5,CSAPAGDSETQYF,TGCAGTGCTCCAGCGGGAGATTCAGAGACCCAGTACTTC
TRBV6-1,.,many,TRBJ1-2,CASFKGGRGYTF,TGTGCCAGCTTTAAAGGGGGGAGAGGCTACACCTTC
TRBV7-2,.,few,TRBJ2-7,CASSFRGVEQYF,TGTGCCAGCAGCTTTAGAGGGGTCGAGCAGTACTTC
TRBV19,.,many,TRBJ2-7,CASSFWGGREQYF,TGTGCCAGTAGTTTCTGGGGAGGACGCGAGCAGTACTTC
TRBV6-2/TRBV6-3,.,.,TRBJ1-1,CASSYSGSSWRAFF,TGTGCCAGCAGTTACTCGGGGAGTTCGTGGAGAGCTTTCTTT
TRBV2,.,many,TRBJ1-2,CASSETSANYGYTF,TGTGCCAGCAGTGAGACGTCAGCTAACTATGGCTACACCTTC